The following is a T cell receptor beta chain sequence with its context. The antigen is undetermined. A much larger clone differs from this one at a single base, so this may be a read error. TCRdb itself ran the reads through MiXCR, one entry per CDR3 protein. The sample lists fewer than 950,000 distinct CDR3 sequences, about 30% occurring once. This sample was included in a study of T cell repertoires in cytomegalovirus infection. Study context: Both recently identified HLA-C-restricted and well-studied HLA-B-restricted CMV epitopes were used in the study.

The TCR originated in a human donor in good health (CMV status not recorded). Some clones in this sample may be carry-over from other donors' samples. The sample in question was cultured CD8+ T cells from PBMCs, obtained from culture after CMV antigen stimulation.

The CDR3 nucleotides read TGTGCCAGCAGCATCCAGGACAGGGCCCCTCCGACTGAGCAGTTCTTC. Protein product: CASSIQDRAPPTEQFF. J is TRBJ2-1 and V is TRBV7-2; 8 nucleotides line up with TRBD1. After removal of 5 bases from V and 9 bases from J, the junction contained 15 bases not matched to a gene. CDR3 length: 16 amino acids. In germline, CDR1 is SGHTA, CDR2 FQGNSA.